Presented here are 17 T cell receptor beta chains from one specimen sequenced in a study of CD4+ T cells in melanoma. Profiled with immunoSEQ multiplex PCR; TCRdb holds only in-frame clones, not every one. The table lists about 54,000 clones, nearly 70% of them singletons. Sequencing used tumor tissue. The receptors shown here come from a human donor with melanoma.

The chain recombines TRBV11-2 with TRBJ1-4; D is uncertain. CDR1 is SGHAT and CDR2 is FQNNGV in the germline V gene. CDR3 length: 13 amino acids. V lost 5 bases and J lost 8, with 12 bases in between. CDR3 loop: CASSRRVGEKLFF. CDR3 bases: TGTGCCAGCAGCCGCCGCGTTGGAGAAAAACTGTTTTTT.

The chain joins TRBV5-6 to TRBJ2-3; D uncertain. Trimming removed 3 bases at V and 2 bases at J, with 4 bases between. The CDR3 has 12 amino acids. Per germline, CDR1 SGHDT and CDR2 YYEEEE. The CDR3 nucleotides read TGTGCCAGCAGCTGGGCCACAGATACGCAGTATTTT. This translates into CASSWATDTQYF.

J is TRBJ2-7 and V is TRBV11-2; D remains ambiguous. CDR1 is SGHAT and CDR2 is FQNNGV in the germline V gene. V dropped 1 base and J dropped 7 bases, with 5 bases sitting between them. The CDR3 consists of 11 residues. For the CDR3, the DNA is TGTGCCAGCAGCTTAGGATTGGAGCAGTACTTC. This sequence encodes CASSLGLEQYF.

As regards this clone: This likely came from a read error, as a far larger clone is one base away. The V gene is TRBV5-1, the J gene TRBJ2-7, with unresolved D. V was clipped by 4 bases and J by 2 bases, with 7 bases between them. Germline V lookup: CDR1 SGHRS, CDR2 YFSETQ. The CDR3 sequence is 12 residues long. The CDR3 loop reads CASSPTAYEQYF. The CDR3 region has the DNA TGCGCCAGCAGCCCTACAGCCTACGAGCAGTACTTC.

This rearrangement joins TRBV5-1 to TRBJ2-7; D is perhaps TRBD1 (6 bases). There are 12 residues in the CDR3. The germline V and J ends were trimmed by 7 bases and 5 bases, with 13 bases remaining between them. CDR1 and CDR2 from the germline V gene are SGHRS and YFSETQ. CDR3 amino acids: CASAKGTNEQYF. As DNA, the CDR3 is TGCGCCAGCGCGAAAGGGACAAACGAGCAGTACTTC.

V is TRBV6-1 and J is TRBJ2-3; no definite D call. The V end was cut by 5 bases, the J end by 4 bases, with 4 bases between. The length of the CDR3 is 11 residues. Germline assignment: CDR1 MNHNS and CDR2 SASEGT. The DNA for the CDR3 is TGTGCCAGCAGTTGGGCAGATACGCAGTATTTT. Protein product: CASSWADTQYF.

This clone appeared many times. This chain links TRBV7-3 with TRBJ1-6, with TRBD1 as a possible D gene (6 bases). The germline CDR1 and CDR2 sequences are SGHTA and FQGTGA. The CDR3 sequence is 15 residues long. Deletions cut 0 bases from V and 7 bases from J, with 10 bases between. CDR3 region: CASSLTTGKNSPLHF. The CDR3 nucleotides are TGTGCCAGCAGCTTAACGACAGGAAAAAATTCACCCCTCCACTTT.

This clone was found a few times. The chain has TRBV4-1 and TRBJ2-7, with D possibly being TRBD1 (6 bases). Deletions cut 1 base from V and 2 bases from J, with 12 bases between. The CDR3 contains 15 residues. From germline, CDR1 is MGHRA and CDR2 YSYEKL. The CDR3 DNA is TGCGCCAGCAGCCAAGCGTCAGGGGATCCCTACGAGCAGTACTTC. The encoded protein is CASSQASGDPYEQYF.

The sample holds a few counts of this clone. V and J are TRBV27 and TRBJ1-2, with TRBD1 as a possible D gene (6 bases). The CDR3 loop spans 13 amino acids. Germline V CDR1 and CDR2: MNHEY, SMNVEV (reference sequence). The V gene lost 2 bases and the J gene lost 6 bases, with 10 bases spanning the gap. Here the CDR3 DNA reads TGTGCCAGCAGTTTAAGGGGGGTAAATGGCTACACCTTC. Protein sequence: CASSLRGVNGYTF.

The gene calls are TRBV18 and TRBJ2-7; D possibly corresponds to TRBD1 (6 bases). Germline lookup yields CDR1 KGHSH and CDR2 LQKENI. The CDR3 runs to 18 residues. Trimming took 0 bases from V and 3 from J, leaving 21 bases between them. The CDR3 bases are TGTGCCAGCTCACCACCGATTAGGGGAACAGGGACCAACTACGAGCAGTACTTC. This gives the protein CASSPPIRGTGTNYEQYF. Supplemented by reference TRBV18 and TRBJ2-7, the full variable domain reads NAGVMQNPRHLVRRRGQEARLRCSPMKGHSHVYWYRQLPEEGLKFMVYLQKENIIDESGMPKERFSAEFPKEGPSILRIQQVVRGDSAAYFCASSPPIRGTGTNYEQYFGPGTRLTVT.

The count of this clone is one. The chain employs TRBV5-6 and TRBJ2-7, with 8 bases lining up with TRBD2. Unmatched junction bases numbered 3, after V lost 4 bases and J lost 3 bases. Per the germline V gene, CDR1 is SGHDT and CDR2 is YYEEEE. This CDR3 comprises 13 residues. CDR3 bases: TGTGCCAGCAGCCCCGGGGGGGTCTACGAGCAGTACTTC. It translates to CASSPGGVYEQYF.

This clone came up many times. This rearrangement joins TRBV5-1 to TRBJ1-6; D gene ambiguous. Trimming pared 0 bases from V and 0 bases from J, leaving 16 bases between. The length of the CDR3 is 19 residues. Germline lookup yields CDR1 SGHRS and CDR2 YFSETQ. The CDR3 bases are TGCGCCAGCAGCTTGGCGGGGTTTGGGTTGAGCTCCTATAATTCACCCCTCCACTTT. It codes for CASSLAGFGLSSYNSPLHF.

This clone was seen a few times. The rearrangement joins TRBV20-1 to TRBJ1-4; no firm D call. Trimming cost V 5 bases and J 6 bases, with 4 bases left between them. This CDR3 has 10 residues. Germline V lookup: CDR1 DFQATT, CDR2 SNEGSKA (reference sequence). The CDR3 coding sequence is TGCAGTGCTTATCATGAAAAACTGTTTTTT. This encodes CSAYHEKLFF.

The chain recombines TRBV5-5 with TRBJ2-1; D call uncertain. This CDR3 is 15 amino acids long. V was trimmed by 4 bases and J by 0 bases, leaving 11 bases between them. In germline, CDR1 is SGHKS, CDR2 YYEKEE (reference sequence). CDR3 bases: TGTGCCAGCAGCCAACGTCTAAGCTCCTACAATGAGCAGTTCTTC. Translation gives CASSQRLSSYNEQFF.

In its sample, this clone was seen a few times. The rearrangement links TRBV6-5 to TRBJ1-2, with 7 bases matching TRBD1. Germline V gene lookup returns CDR1 MNHEY and CDR2 SVGAGI. This CDR3 contains 14 residues. V shed 6 bases and J 4 bases; nucleotides not matched to a gene: 8. The CDR3 here is CASRQQGRVYGYTF. DNA of the CDR3: TGTGCCAGCAGACAACAGGGGCGGGTCTATGGCTACACCTTC.

This clone came up many times. V usage is TRBV18 and J usage is TRBJ2-5, with D unresolved. The CDR3 sequence is 13 residues long. V lost 3 bases, J lost 1 base, and 6 bases lay in between. Germline assignment: CDR1 KGHSH and CDR2 LQKENI. The CDR3 nucleotides read TGTGCCAGCTCACCTTCCGCCCAAGAGACCCAGTACTTC. This translates into CASSPSAQETQYF.

J is TRBJ2-3 and V is TRBV7-9; 8 bases match TRBD2. J was trimmed by 3 bases and V by 5 bases; bases with no gene match: 7. Germline loops: CDR1 SEHNR, CDR2 FQNEAQ (reference sequence). CDR3 size: 15 residues. CDR3 bases: TGTGCCAGCAGCCTGATCGGGGGGGGAACAGATACGCAGTATTTT. Its protein product is CASSLIGGGTDTQYF.